The 9 T cell receptor beta chains presented below share a single source sample, sequenced in a study of blood T cells in healthy people across ages. Through a sample-barcoded 5' primer and a J-beta primer mix, a second PCR was run for roughly 7 to 12 cycles. TCRdb used MiXCR to reprocess the 5' RACE reads, holding one entry per CDR3 protein. In the table there are roughly 500,000 distinct CDR3 sequences, under 30% of which are singletons. A further study also used this sample, focusing on T cells of mothers and their children.

The sample comprised blood. The origin of the receptors is a boy under 18 in good health.

The V call is TRBV20-1, the J call TRBJ2-5; 9 bases are shared with TRBD1. The better agreement between TRBJ2-1 and the DNA end casts doubt on the J call. The germline V gene encodes CDR1 DFQATT and CDR2 SNEGSKA (reference sequence). This CDR3 comprises 15 residues. The CDR3 loop reads CSARPRAQGADEQFF. As DNA, the CDR3 is TGCAGTGCTAGACCCCGGGCACAGGGGGCGGATGAGCAGTTCTTC.

This clonotype was found a few times. One end of the junction is discordant with germline, which a read error may explain. The V call is TRBV30, the J call TRBJ2-5, with TRBD1 identical over 7 bases. There are 14 residues in the CDR3. Germline CDR1 is GTSNPN and CDR2 is SVGIG (reference sequence). CDR3 DNA sequence: TGTGCCTGGAGGACCCCGGGACAGCAAGAGACCCAGAACTTC. This sequence encodes CAWRTPGQQETQNF.

The chain is built from TRBV6-5 and TRBJ2-5; 9 positions agree with TRBD1. The ends lost 9 bases at V and 4 bases at J; junction bases unmatched: 6. CDR3 length: 13 residues. The germline CDR1 and CDR2 sequences are MNHEY and SVGAGI. The CDR3 reads CARQGATAETQYF. CDR3 in DNA: TGTGCCAGACAGGGGGCCACAGCAGAGACCCAGTACTTC.

This rearrangement joins TRBV19 to TRBJ2-3; D gene ambiguous. The CDR3 extends over 10 amino acids. Germline V gene data show CDR1 as LNHDA and CDR2 as SQIVND (reference sequence). Trimming removed 10 bases from V and 5 bases from J, with 7 bases in between. DNA of the CDR3: TGTGCCACCAGAGGAGATACGCAGTATTTT. This codes for CATRGDTQYF.

This clonotype has a handful of counts. The chain carries TRBV4-3 and TRBJ2-3; no clear D gene. CDR1 is LGHNA and CDR2 is YSLEER in the germline V gene. Between the trimmed V and J ends, which lost 0 bases and 2 bases, there was a span of 6 bases. The CDR3 is 14 amino acids. The CDR3 loop is CASSQDRITDTQYF. DNA for the CDR3: TGCGCCAGCAGCCAAGATAGGATCACAGATACGCAGTATTTT.

This clonotype was detected a few times. The chain joins TRBV7-2 to TRBJ2-7, with 10 positions matching TRBD1. Germline assignment: CDR1 SGHTA and CDR2 FQGNSA. Germline trimming cut 4 bases from V and 6 bases from J; bases unmatched to any gene: 12. This CDR3 comprises 16 residues. The CDR3 here is CASSSGQGKIFLEQYF. The DNA of the CDR3 is TGTGCCAGCAGCTCGGGACAGGGGAAGATCTTCCTCGAGCAGTACTTC.

There are a few counts of this clonotype. The chain couples TRBV9 to TRBJ1-1, with a possible D match to TRBD1 (6 bases). V was cut by 5 bases and J by 1 base, with 12 bases left in between. The CDR3 consists of 14 residues. Germline assignment: CDR1 SGDLS and CDR2 YYNGEE. In DNA form, the CDR3 reads TGTGCCAGCAGTCGAATGACAGGGAACACTGAAGCTTTCTTT. It translates to CASSRMTGNTEAFF.

This clonotype was observed a handful of times. V gene TRBV4-2 combines with J gene TRBJ2-5, with D possibly being TRBD1 (6 bases). TRBJ2-1 explains the end of the DNA better; the J call may be wrong. The CDR3 consists of 16 residues. Germline CDR1 and CDR2: LGHNA and YNFKEQ. CDR3 bases: TGTGCCAGCAGCCAATGGGGGCGAGGGAAAAACAATGAGCAGTTCTTC. It yields the protein CASSQWGRGKNNEQFF.

In its sample, this clonotype was seen many times. The CDR3 sequence is CASSLLGRAYEQYF. The CDR3 bases are TGTGCCAGCAGTTTATTGGGCAGAGCTTACGAGCAGTACTTC. The rearrangement links TRBV12-3 or TRBV12-4 to TRBJ2-7, with D unresolved. V was cut by 2 bases and J by 4 bases, with 12 bases left in between. The CDR3 spans 14 residues.